These T cell receptor beta chains were read from a single sample in a study of blood T cells in healthy people across ages. TCRdb itself ran the 5' RACE reads through MiXCR, one entry per CDR3 protein. The table shows 270,000 or so distinct CDR3 sequences, with 25% to 30% occurring only once. Sequencing was carried out using blood. The source is a woman aged 70-85 years in good health. CDR3s include the opening cysteine and the closing phenylalanine or tryptophan. Clone sizes are given selectively: once, few, many, or a class where the clone is expanded.

clone_size v_call cdr3_aa
many TRBV28 CASSSSGRGKTQYF
few TRBV11-2 CASSQYTSRQETQYF
many TRBV15 CATSREAGGGDTQYF
- TRBV2 CASSGRKVNTEAFF
few TRBV9 CASSANWLLSYNSPLHF
few TRBV5-1 CASSFQREGEQYF
many TRBV5-1 CASSLDAETQYF
- TRBV20-1 CSARGEGADTQYF
- TRBV15 CATSREGGSYNEQFF
few TRBV9 CASSRLQQDYGYTF
many TRBV28 CASTRGTMGTQYF
- TRBV29-1 CSVLAGWETQYF
- TRBV2 CASSEESSGRGNEQFF
few TRBV6-6 CASSPLGQGKDTQYF
- TRBV6-4 CASRAENEQFF
many TRBV7-8 CASILFADISGTQYF
few TRBV6-2/TRBV6-3 CASINTAAAGELFF
few TRBV6-2/TRBV6-3 CASRRIRDTDTQYF
few TRBV28 CASSLQGQSNSPLHF
- TRBV9 CASSGRSEGETQYF
- TRBV7-9 CASSLPFWGGRYNEQFF
few TRBV6-6 CASSGTLGSQPQHF
- TRBV6-5 CASSYSARGEAFF
- TRBV14 CASSPRRANEKLFF
- TRBV12-3/TRBV12-4 CASSPGDRLLFF
- TRBV28 CASSSGTGGLSEQYF
few TRBV20-1 CSARDWGLNTIYF
- TRBV14 CASSRERGTQYF